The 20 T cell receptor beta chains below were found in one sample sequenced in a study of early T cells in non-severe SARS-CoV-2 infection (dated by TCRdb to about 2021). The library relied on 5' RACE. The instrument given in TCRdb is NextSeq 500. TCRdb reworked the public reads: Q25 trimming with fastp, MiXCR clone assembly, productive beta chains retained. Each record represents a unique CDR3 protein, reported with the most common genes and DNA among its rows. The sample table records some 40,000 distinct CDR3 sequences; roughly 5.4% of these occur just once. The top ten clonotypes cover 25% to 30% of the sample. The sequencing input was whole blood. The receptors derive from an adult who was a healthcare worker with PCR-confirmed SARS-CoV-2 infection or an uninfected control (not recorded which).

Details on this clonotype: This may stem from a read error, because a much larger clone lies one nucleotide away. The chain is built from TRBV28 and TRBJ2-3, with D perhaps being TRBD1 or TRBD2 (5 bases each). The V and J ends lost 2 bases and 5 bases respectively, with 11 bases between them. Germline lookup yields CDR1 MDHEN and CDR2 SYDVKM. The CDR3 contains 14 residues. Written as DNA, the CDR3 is TGTGCCAGCAGTTTAGCTGGGGGTCTAGATACGCAGTATTTT. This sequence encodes CASSLAGGLDTQYF.

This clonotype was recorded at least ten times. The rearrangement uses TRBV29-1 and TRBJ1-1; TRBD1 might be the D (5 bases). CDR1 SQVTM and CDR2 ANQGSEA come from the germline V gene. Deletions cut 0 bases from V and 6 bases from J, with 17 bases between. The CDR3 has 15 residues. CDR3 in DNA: TGCAGCGTTGAAGACTTTCAAGGGGCGGGGGCTGAAGCTTTCTTT. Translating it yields CSVEDFQGAGAEAFF.

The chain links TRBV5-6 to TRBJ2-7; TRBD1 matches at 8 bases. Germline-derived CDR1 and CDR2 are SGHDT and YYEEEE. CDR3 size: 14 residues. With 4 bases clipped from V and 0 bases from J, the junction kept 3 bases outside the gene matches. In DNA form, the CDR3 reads TGTGCCAGCAGCCGGACAGGGCCCTCCTACGAGCAGTACTTC. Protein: CASSRTGPSYEQYF.

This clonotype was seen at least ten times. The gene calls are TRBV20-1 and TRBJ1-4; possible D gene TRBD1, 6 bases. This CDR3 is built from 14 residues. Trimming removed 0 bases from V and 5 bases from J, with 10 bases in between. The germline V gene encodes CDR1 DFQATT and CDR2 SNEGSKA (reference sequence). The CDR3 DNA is TGCAGTGCTAGAGAAAGGAGGGGGAATGAAAAACTGTTTTTT. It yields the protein CSARERRGNEKLFF.

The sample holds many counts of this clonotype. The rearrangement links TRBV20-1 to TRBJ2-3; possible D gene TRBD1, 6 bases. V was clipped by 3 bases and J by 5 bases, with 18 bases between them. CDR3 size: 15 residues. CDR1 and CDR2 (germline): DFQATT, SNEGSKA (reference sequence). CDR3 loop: CSASPTGGGKDTQYF. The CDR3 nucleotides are TGCAGTGCTAGCCCGACAGGAGGTGGGAAAGATACGCAGTATTTT.

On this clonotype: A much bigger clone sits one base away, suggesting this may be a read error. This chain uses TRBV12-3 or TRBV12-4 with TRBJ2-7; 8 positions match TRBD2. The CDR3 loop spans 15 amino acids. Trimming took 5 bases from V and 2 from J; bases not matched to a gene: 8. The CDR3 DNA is TGTGCCAGCAGTCTTGGCGGGGGGACTGCCTACGAGCAGTACTTC. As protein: CASSLGGGTAYEQYF.

DNA for the CDR3: TGTGCCAGCAGCTTAGATATAGTCACCGGGGAGCTGTTTTTT. This encodes CASSLDIVTGELFF. V is TRBV11-2 and J is TRBJ2-2; D not resolved. V was clipped by 0 bases and J by 4 bases, with 6 bases between them. CDR3 length: 14 amino acids. Germline V lookup: CDR1 SGHAT, CDR2 FQNNGV.

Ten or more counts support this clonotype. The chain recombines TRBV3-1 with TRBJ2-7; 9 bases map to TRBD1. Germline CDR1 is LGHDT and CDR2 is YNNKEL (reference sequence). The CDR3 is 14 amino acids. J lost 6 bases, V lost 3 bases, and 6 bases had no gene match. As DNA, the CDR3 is TGTGCCAGCAGCCAGGACAGGGGAACTGGCGAGCAGTACTTC. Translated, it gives CASSQDRGTGEQYF.

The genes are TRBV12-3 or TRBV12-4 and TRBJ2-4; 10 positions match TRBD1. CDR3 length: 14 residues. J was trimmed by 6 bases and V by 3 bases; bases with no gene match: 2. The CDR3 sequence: CASSFGTGVNIQYF. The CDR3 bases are TGTGCCAGCAGTTTTGGGACAGGGGTAAACATTCAGTACTTC.

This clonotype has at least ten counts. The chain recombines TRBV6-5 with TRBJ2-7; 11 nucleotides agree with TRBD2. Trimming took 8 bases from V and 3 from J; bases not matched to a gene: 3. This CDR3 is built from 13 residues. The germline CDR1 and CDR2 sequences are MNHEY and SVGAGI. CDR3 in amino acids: CASRTSGYYEQYF. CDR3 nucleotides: TGTGCCAGCCGGACTAGCGGGTACTACGAGCAGTACTTC.

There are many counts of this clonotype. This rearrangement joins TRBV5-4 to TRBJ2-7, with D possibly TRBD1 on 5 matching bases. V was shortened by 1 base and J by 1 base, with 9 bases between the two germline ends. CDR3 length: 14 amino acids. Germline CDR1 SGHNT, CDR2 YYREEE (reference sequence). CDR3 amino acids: CASSLSAGSYEQYF. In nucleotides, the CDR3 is TGTGCCAGCAGCTTGTCGGCAGGGTCCTACGAGCAGTACTTC.

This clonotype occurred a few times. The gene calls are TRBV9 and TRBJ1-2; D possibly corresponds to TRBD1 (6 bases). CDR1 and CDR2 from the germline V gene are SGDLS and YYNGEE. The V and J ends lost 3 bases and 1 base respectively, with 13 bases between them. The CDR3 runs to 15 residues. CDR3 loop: CASSAAPQGNYGYTF. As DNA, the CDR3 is TGTGCCAGCAGCGCGGCCCCACAGGGTAACTATGGCTACACCTTC. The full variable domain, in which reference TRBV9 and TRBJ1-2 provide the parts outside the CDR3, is DSGVTQTPKHLITATGQRVTLRCSPRSGDLSVYWYQQSLDQGLQFLIQYYNGEERAKGNILERFSAQQFPDLHSELNLSSLELGDSALYFCASSAAPQGNYGYTFGSGTRLTVV.

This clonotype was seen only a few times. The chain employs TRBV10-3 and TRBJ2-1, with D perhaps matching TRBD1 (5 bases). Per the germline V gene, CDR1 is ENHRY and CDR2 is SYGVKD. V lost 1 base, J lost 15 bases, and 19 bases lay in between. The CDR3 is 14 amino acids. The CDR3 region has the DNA TGTGCCATCAGTGAGTTCCCCAGGGCCCTCCGGATGTTCTTC. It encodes CAISEFPRALRMFF.

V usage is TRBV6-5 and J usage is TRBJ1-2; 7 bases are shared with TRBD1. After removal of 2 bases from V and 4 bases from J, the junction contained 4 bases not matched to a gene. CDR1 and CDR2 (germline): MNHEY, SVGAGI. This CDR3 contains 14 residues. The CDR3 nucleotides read TGTGCCAGCAGTTACAAGGACAGGAGCTATGGCTACACCTTC. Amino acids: CASSYKDRSYGYTF.

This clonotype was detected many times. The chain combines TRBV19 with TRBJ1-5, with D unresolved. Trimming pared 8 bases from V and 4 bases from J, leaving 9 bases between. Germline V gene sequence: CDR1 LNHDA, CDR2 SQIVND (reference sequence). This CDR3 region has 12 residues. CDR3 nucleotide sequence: TGTGCCAGTGGCCAAGGGAATCAGCCCCAGCATTTT. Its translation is CASGQGNQPQHF.

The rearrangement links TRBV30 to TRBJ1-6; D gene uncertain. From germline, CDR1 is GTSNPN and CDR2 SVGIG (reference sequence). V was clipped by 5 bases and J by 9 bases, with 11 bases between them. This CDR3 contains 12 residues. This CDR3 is CAWELQPSPLHF. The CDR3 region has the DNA TGTGCCTGGGAATTACAACCTTCACCCCTCCACTTT.

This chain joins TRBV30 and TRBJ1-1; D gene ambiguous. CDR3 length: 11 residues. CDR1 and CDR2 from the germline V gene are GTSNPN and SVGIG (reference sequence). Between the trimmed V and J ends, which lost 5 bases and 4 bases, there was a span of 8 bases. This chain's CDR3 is CAWAPSTEAFF. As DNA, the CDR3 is TGTGCCTGGGCCCCGTCCACTGAAGCTTTCTTT.

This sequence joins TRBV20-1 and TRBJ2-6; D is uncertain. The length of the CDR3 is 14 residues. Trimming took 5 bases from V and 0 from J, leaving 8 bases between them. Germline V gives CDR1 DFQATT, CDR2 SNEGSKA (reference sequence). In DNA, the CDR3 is TGCAGTGCTTATGGTTCCTCTGGGGCCAACGTCCTGACTTTC. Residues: CSAYGSSGANVLTF.

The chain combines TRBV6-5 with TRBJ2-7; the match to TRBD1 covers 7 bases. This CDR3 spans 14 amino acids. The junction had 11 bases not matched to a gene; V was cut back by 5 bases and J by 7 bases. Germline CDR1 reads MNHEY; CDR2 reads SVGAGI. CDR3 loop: CASSLNRGGSEQYF. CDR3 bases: TGTGCCAGCAGTCTCAACAGGGGTGGGTCGGAGCAGTACTTC.

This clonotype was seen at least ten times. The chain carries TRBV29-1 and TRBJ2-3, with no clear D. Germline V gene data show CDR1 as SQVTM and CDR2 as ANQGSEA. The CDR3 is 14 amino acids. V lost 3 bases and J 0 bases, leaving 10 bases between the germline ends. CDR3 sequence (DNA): TGCAGCGTTGAGTTACACCTTAGCACAGATACGCAGTATTTT. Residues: CSVELHLSTDTQYF.